This T cell receptor (beta chain) was retrieved from a study of T cells in Graves' hyperthyroidism and ophthalmopathy. General study findings and limits: Ophthalmopathy, which appeared later, was predicted by the model a median about 6 months before onset.

Amplification of TCR beta CDR3 regions used RNA as the template. HTBI primers were used for first-round RT-PCR of the TCR CDR3. One entry per CDR3 protein results from TCRdb running MiXCR on the multiplex PCR reads. The sample consists of about 600,000 distinct CDR3 sequences, about 16% of them appearing once. This clonotype has at least ten counts. Antigen unknown. Fresh peripheral blood, approximately 10 ml, was the source of the PBMCs. The sequence came from a woman aged 40 to 50 with Graves' ophthalmopathy. Sequencing was performed on blood.

The CDR3 nucleotides read TGCAGCGTTGAAAGGGGGGCCCCTAGCACAGATACGCAGTATTTT. Protein sequence: CSVERGAPSTDTQYF. The rearrangement links TRBV29-1 to TRBJ2-3, with D possibly being TRBD1 or TRBD2 (6 bases each). The V and J ends lost 2 bases and 0 bases respectively, with 12 bases between them. This CDR3 is built from 15 residues. Germline values: CDR1 SQVTM, CDR2 ANQGSEA.